These 10 T cell receptor beta chains share one sample of origin, sequenced in a study of identical twins. TCRdb independently ran MiXCR on the 5' RACE reads; one entry per CDR3 protein. In the table there are roughly 1,500,000 distinct CDR3 sequences, around a third of which are singletons. Sequencing was carried out using cord blood. Source of these receptors: a newborn girl in good health.

This clonotype was counted only a few times. A clone one base away is much larger, so this may be a read error. The chain is built from TRBV5-4 and TRBJ2-1, with D unclear. There are 14 residues in the CDR3. The V gene's germline CDR1 is SGHNT and CDR2 YYREEE (reference sequence). The ends were cut back, 0 bases at V and 2 bases at J, with 6 bases in the middle. CDR3 coding DNA: TGTGCCAGCAGCTTGGGAAAAACCTACAATGAGCAGTTCTTC. Translated: CASSLGKTYNEQFF.

The rearrangement links TRBV20-1 to TRBJ2-5, with 10 positions matching TRBD2. Germline V gene data show CDR1 as DFQATT and CDR2 as SNEGSKA (reference sequence). The CDR3 is 17 amino acids. V was pared by 3 bases and J by 11 bases, with 21 bases of the junction left unmatched. The CDR3 spells CSASRYGLAEDYNEQYF. In DNA form, the CDR3 reads TGCAGTGCTAGCCGATACGGACTAGCGGAGGACTACAATGAGCAGTACTTC.

The V call is TRBV12-3 or TRBV12-4, the J call TRBJ2-5; 12 bases match TRBD2. This CDR3 is built from 16 residues. Germline trimming cut 6 bases from V and 11 bases from J; bases unmatched to any gene: 16. The chain's CDR3 is CASRSLAGGGYNEQYF. The CDR3 region has the DNA TGTGCCAGCAGGTCCCTAGCGGGAGGGGGATACAATGAGCAGTACTTC.

V gene TRBV28 combines with J gene TRBJ2-7, with D possibly being TRBD1 (5 bases). The CDR3 is 14 amino acids. Germline assignment: CDR1 MDHEN and CDR2 SYDVKM. The V gene lost 7 bases and the J gene lost 4 bases, with 17 bases spanning the gap. The DNA of the CDR3 is TGTGCCAGCACCCTAGGTGGCAGGGCTTACGAGCAGTACTTC. Translated, it gives CASTLGGRAYEQYF.

In this sample, this clonotype turned up a few times. The chain employs TRBV12-3 or TRBV12-4 and TRBJ2-1; perhaps TRBD2 as D (6 bases). CDR3 length: 16 amino acids. Trimming pared 3 bases from V and 0 bases from J, leaving 12 bases between. CDR3 nucleotide sequence: TGTGCCAGCAGTTTCACGCGGGGTAGCTCCTACAATGAGCAGTTCTTC. This encodes CASSFTRGSSYNEQFF.

This clonotype was detected ten times or more. The chain links TRBV29-1 to TRBJ2-3, with D possibly TRBD2 on 5 matching bases. CDR1 SQVTM and CDR2 ANQGSEA come from the germline V gene. V was trimmed by 4 bases and J by 6 bases, leaving 5 bases between them. This CDR3 is built from 10 residues. The CDR3 coding sequence is TGCAGCGTTGGGGAGGATACGCAGTATTTT. Encoded protein: CSVGEDTQYF.

The sample holds a few counts of this clonotype. The chain has TRBV2 and TRBJ2-7; D may be TRBD1 or TRBD2 (5 bases each). CDR1 and CDR2 from the germline V gene are SNHLY and FYNNEI. The CDR3 runs 12 residues. Trimming took 4 bases from V and 6 from J, leaving 10 bases between them. CDR3 coding DNA: TGTGCCAGCAGTGTGAGGGGAAGCGAGCAGTACTTC. As protein: CASSVRGSEQYF. Using reference TRBV2 and TRBJ2-7 for the parts outside the CDR3, the full variable domain is EPEVTQTPSHQVTQMGQEVILRCVPISNHLYFYWYRQILGQKVEFLVSFYNNEISEKSEIFDDQFSVERPDGSNFTLKIRSTKLEDSAMYFCASSVRGSEQYFGPGTRLTVT.

V is TRBV7-9 and J is TRBJ2-4; 9 bases fit TRBD1. With the DNA end fitting TRBJ2-5 better, the J assignment may be wrong. The CDR3 consists of 13 residues. The germline CDR1 and CDR2 sequences are SEHNR and FQNEAQ (reference sequence). CDR3 sequence (DNA): TGTGCCTATGAGGGACAGGGAAAGGTGACCCAGTACTTC. Translation: CAYEGQGKVTQYF.

This clonotype was counted between two and nine times. The rearrangement joins TRBV20-1 to TRBJ2-1; 7 positions match TRBD2. The V gene's germline CDR1 is DFQATT and CDR2 SNEGSKA (reference sequence). V lost 5 bases to trimming and J lost 3 bases; unmatched junction nucleotides: 10. This CDR3 comprises 15 residues. The CDR3 bases are TGCAGTGCTTCCTCCGGCGGGAGAATCTACAATGAGCAGTTCTTC. It is translated as CSASSGGRIYNEQFF.

CDR3 coding DNA: TGTGCCCCAGAATCCTACGAGCAGTACTTC. It is translated as CAPESYEQYF. The V and J genes are TRBV24-1 and TRBJ2-7, with D uncertain. The length of the CDR3 is 10 residues. Germline CDR1 and CDR2: KGHDR and SFDVKD. Trimming shortened V by 12 bases and J by 1 base, and 6 bases separated the two germline ends.